Below, 32 T cell receptor beta chains from the same sample are listed, as sequenced in a study of OX40 agonist ivuxolimab in advanced cancers. TCRdb keeps only in-frame clones here, not all; method: immunoSEQ multiplex PCR. The profile shows 50,000 to 70,000 clones, approximately 83% of them singletons. Sequences were derived from CD4+ or CD8+ T cells sorted from blood, sampled in a trial of the OX40 agonist ivuxolimab. Source of these receptors: an adult with an advanced solid tumor such as melanoma, head and neck, liver or kidney cancer.

The chain is built from TRBV11-2 and TRBJ1-2; a weak D match, TRBD1 (6 bases). The CDR3 runs to 14 residues. The V gene's germline CDR1 is SGHAT and CDR2 FQNNGV. V gave up 6 bases and J gave up 2 bases, with 13 bases separating them. Here the CDR3 DNA reads TGTGCCAGCAGTTCAGGACAGAGAAACTATGGCTACACCTTC. Protein sequence: CASSSGQRNYGYTF. Full variable domain (rest looked up from reference TRBV11-2 and TRBJ1-2): EAGVAQSPRYKIIEKRQSVAFWCNPISGHATLYWYQQILGQGPKLLIQFQNNGVVDDSQLPKDRFSAERLKGVDSTLKIQPAKLEDSAVYLCASSSGQRNYGYTFGSGTRLTVV.

The V call is TRBV29-1, the J call TRBJ2-1; 8 nucleotides align to TRBD2. Trimming took 2 bases from V and 6 from J; bases not matched to a gene: 9. The CDR3 length is 15 residues. In germline, CDR1 is SQVTM, CDR2 ANQGSEA. The CDR3 spells CSVEKVAGSSNEQFF. The CDR3 coding sequence is TGCAGCGTTGAAAAGGTAGCGGGGTCTTCCAATGAGCAGTTCTTC.

The gene calls are TRBV27 and TRBJ1-2, with 7 bases that match TRBD1. J gave up 2 bases and V 0 bases, and 3 bases lay outside the gene matches. CDR1 MNHEY and CDR2 SMNVEV come from the germline V gene (reference sequence). The CDR3 spans 15 residues. Written as DNA, the CDR3 is TGTGCCAGCAGTTTATCGGGACAGCCCAACTATGGCTACACCTTC. It specifies CASSLSGQPNYGYTF.

The chain carries TRBV6-5 and TRBJ1-5; the D is unclear. V was shortened by 2 bases and J by 4 bases, with 6 bases between the two germline ends. CDR1 and CDR2 (germline): MNHEY, SVGAGI. This CDR3 contains 13 residues. The CDR3 DNA reads TGTGCCAGCAGTTACGAGGGAAATCAGCCCCAGCATTTT. As protein: CASSYEGNQPQHF.

The genes are TRBV5-6 and TRBJ2-7; 7 bases are a match to TRBD1. The trim removed 4 bases at V and 8 bases at J, leaving 15 bases unmatched. CDR1 SGHDT and CDR2 YYEEEE come from the germline V gene. CDR3 length equals 15 residues. CDR3 bases: TGTGCCAGCAGCGCGATAGGGACAGATGACTCCAAGCAGTACTTC. Protein: CASSAIGTDDSKQYF.

J is TRBJ2-5 and V is TRBV2, with 7 bases matching TRBD1. The CDR3 length is 12 residues. The junction had 4 bases not matched to a gene; V was cut back by 10 bases and J by 2 bases. The germline gives CDR1 SNHLY, CDR2 FYNNEI. DNA of the CDR3: TGTGCCAATGACAGGGATCAAGAGACCCAGTACTTC. This gives the protein CANDRDQETQYF.

The rearrangement links TRBV10-2 to TRBJ2-7; 10 bases are a match to TRBD1. The CDR3 runs 14 residues. Trimming at V came to 2 bases and at J to 3 bases, leaving 1 base not matched to a gene. Germline values: CDR1 WSHSY, CDR2 SAAADI. CDR3 in amino acids: CASSEGDRGYEQYF. The CDR3 region has the DNA TGCGCCAGCAGTGAGGGGGACAGGGGCTACGAGCAGTACTTC.

The chain joins TRBV4-3 to TRBJ2-7; no clear D. V was cut by 4 bases and J by 0 bases, with 10 bases left in between. This CDR3 has 14 residues. The V gene's germline CDR1 is LGHNA and CDR2 YSLEER. The CDR3 bases are TGCGCCAGCAGCCCCTACCTAAGCTCCTACGAGCAGTACTTC. It translates to CASSPYLSSYEQYF.

V is TRBV15 and J is TRBJ1-5, with 8 bases that match TRBD1. Germline CDR1 is LNHNV and CDR2 is YYDKDF (reference sequence). The ends lost 1 base at V and 6 bases at J; junction bases unmatched: 5. There are 15 residues in the CDR3. CDR3: CATSRGTGYGQPQHF. In nucleotides, the CDR3 is TGTGCCACCAGCAGAGGGACAGGGTATGGTCAGCCCCAGCATTTT.

In its sample, this clone is large. The chain recombines TRBV19 with TRBJ1-1; D call uncertain. The CDR3 consists of 15 residues. The germline gives CDR1 LNHDA, CDR2 SQIVND (reference sequence). Trimming pared 7 bases from V and 4 bases from J, leaving 19 bases between. CDR3 in amino acids: CASKALLGSGTEAFF. CDR3 in DNA: TGTGCCAGTAAAGCCCTTTTGGGGTCGGGCACTGAAGCTTTCTTT.

The chain has TRBV7-6 and TRBJ1-5, with D hard to call. The CDR3 is 15 residues long. V lost 5 bases and J 1 base, leaving 12 bases between the germline ends. Germline V lookup: CDR1 SGHVS, CDR2 FNYEAQ. This CDR3 reads CASSPDHRSNQPQHF. CDR3 nucleotide sequence: TGTGCCAGCAGCCCGGATCACCGGAGCAATCAGCCCCAGCATTTT.

This rearrangement joins TRBV5-1 to TRBJ2-7; D gene uncertain. Germline V lookup: CDR1 SGHRS, CDR2 YFSETQ. Trimming stripped 2 bases from V and 3 bases from J, with 9 bases between. The length of the CDR3 is 13 residues. CDR3 in DNA: TGCGCCAGCAGCTTCGGGCAGTTCTACGAGCAGTACTTC. Translated: CASSFGQFYEQYF.

The V and J genes are TRBV9 and TRBJ2-2, with D possibly matching TRBD1 (5 bases). Germline CDR1 SGDLS, CDR2 YYNGEE. The CDR3 covers 15 residues. The V gene lost 0 bases and the J gene lost 6 bases, with 12 bases spanning the gap. The CDR3 nucleotides read TGTGCCAGCAGCGTAGTCGTTCAGGGTCCCGGGGAGCTGTTTTTT. The encoded protein is CASSVVVQGPGELFF.

V and J are TRBV19 and TRBJ2-3; D not resolved. Trimming cost V 2 bases and J 5 bases, with 14 bases left between them. This CDR3 contains 15 residues. CDR1 is LNHDA and CDR2 is SQIVND in the germline V gene (reference sequence). CDR3 bases: TGTGCCAGTAGTATATCCCTCTCCAGAGGAGATACGCAGTATTTT. Its protein product is CASSISLSRGDTQYF.

This chain links TRBV5-1 with TRBJ2-5, with D perhaps TRBD2 (8 bases). Trimming shortened V by 6 bases and J by 0 bases, and 27 bases separated the two germline ends. This CDR3 contains 19 residues. CDR1 and CDR2 (germline): SGHRS, YFSETQ. The DNA for the CDR3 is TGCGCCAGCAATCAGGGGGGAGCGGGGGAGAACAGCTACCAAGAGACCCAGTACTTC. This encodes CASNQGGAGENSYQETQYF.

The chain joins TRBV27 to TRBJ1-4, with a tentative D call TRBD1 (5 bases). Trimming stripped 0 bases from V and 6 bases from J, with 14 bases between. Germline-derived CDR1 and CDR2 are MNHEY and SMNVEV (reference sequence). The CDR3 contains 16 residues. CDR3: CASSLSIEGRYEKLFF. CDR3 nucleotide sequence: TGTGCCAGCAGTTTATCGATTGAGGGGCGCTATGAAAAACTGTTTTTT.

V is TRBV29-1 and J is TRBJ2-3; the D gene is possibly TRBD2 (7 bases). V lost 4 bases to trimming and J lost 0 bases, with 11 bases between them. The CDR3 is made up of 14 amino acids. Germline V lookup: CDR1 SQVTM, CDR2 ANQGSEA. CDR3 sequence: CSVGGGQSTDTQYF. The CDR3 DNA sequence: TGCAGCGTTGGGGGGGGCCAAAGCACAGATACGCAGTATTTT.

The rearrangement links TRBV5-8 to TRBJ2-7; TRBD1 might be the D (5 bases). CDR1 and CDR2 from the germline V gene are SGHTS and YDEGEE. The CDR3 is made up of 19 amino acids. V dropped 3 bases and J dropped 0 bases, with 25 bases sitting between them. CDR3 amino acids: CASSSEQLTGTEPSYEQYF. CDR3 coding DNA: TGTGCCAGCAGCTCAGAGCAGTTAACAGGTACGGAGCCCTCCTACGAGCAGTACTTC.

This rearrangement joins TRBV20-1 to TRBJ2-7; D may be TRBD2 (5 bases). CDR3 length: 11 residues. V was clipped by 3 bases and J by 6 bases, with 9 bases between them. CDR1 DFQATT and CDR2 SNEGSKA come from the germline V gene (reference sequence). Here the CDR3 reads CSASEGREQYF. As DNA, the CDR3 is TGCAGTGCTAGCGAGGGCCGCGAGCAGTACTTC.

V gene TRBV19 combines with J gene TRBJ1-2, with 7 bases fitting TRBD1. The CDR3 has 16 amino acids. The germline V gene has CDR1 LNHDA and CDR2 SQIVND (reference sequence). With 3 bases clipped from V and 4 bases from J, the junction kept 11 bases outside the gene matches. DNA of the CDR3: TGTGCCAGTAGTATTGACTACCTACAGGGGTCCTATGGCTACACCTTC. It yields the protein CASSIDYLQGSYGYTF.

This rearrangement joins TRBV9 to TRBJ2-2; D remains unclear. CDR1 is SGDLS, CDR2 YYNGEE, per germline. The CDR3 is 16 residues long. The V end lost 0 bases, the J end lost 0 bases, and 9 bases lay between the germline ends. DNA for the CDR3: TGTGCCAGCAGCGTAGTACGGCACGCGAACACCGGGGAGCTGTTTTTT. It yields the protein CASSVVRHANTGELFF. Variable domain in full (rest from reference TRBV9 and TRBJ2-2): DSGVTQTPKHLITATGQRVTLRCSPRSGDLSVYWYQQSLDQGLQFLIQYYNGEERAKGNILERFSAQQFPDLHSELNLSSLELGDSALYFCASSVVRHANTGELFFGEGSRLTVL.

The chain has TRBV7-3 and TRBJ2-5; tentatively, D is TRBD2 (5 bases). Between the trimmed V and J ends, which lost 5 bases and 2 bases, there was a span of 9 bases. The length of the CDR3 is 13 residues. Germline V lookup: CDR1 SGHTA, CDR2 FQGTGA. CDR3 DNA sequence: TGTGCCAGCAGCCCGACGGGGCAAGAGACCCAGTACTTC. This sequence encodes CASSPTGQETQYF.

The rearrangement links TRBV18 to TRBJ1-2, with D perhaps TRBD1 (5 bases). V lost 5 bases, J lost 4 bases, and 14 bases lay in between. Per the germline V gene, CDR1 is KGHSH and CDR2 is LQKENI. This CDR3 contains 14 residues. CDR3 nucleotide sequence: TGTGCCAGCTCAGTCTCCGAAAGGGGCTATGGCTACACCTTC. This sequence encodes CASSVSERGYGYTF. Based on the CDR3 plus reference TRBV18 and TRBJ1-2, the full variable domain is NAGVMQNPRHLVRRRGQEARLRCSPMKGHSHVYWYRQLPEEGLKFMVYLQKENIIDESGMPKERFSAEFPKEGPSILRIQQVVRGDSAAYFCASSVSERGYGYTFGSGTRLTVV.

The J gene is TRBJ1-2, the V gene TRBV6-6; D is possibly TRBD1 (5 bases). Trimming took 0 bases from V and 2 from J, leaving 7 bases between them. CDR1 and CDR2 from the germline V gene are MNHNY and SVGAGI (reference sequence). The CDR3 runs 14 residues. CDR3 DNA: TGTGCCAGCAGTTACTCGGAGGGGAACTATGGCTACACCTTC. This codes for CASSYSEGNYGYTF.

J is TRBJ1-2 and V is TRBV6-5, with D unresolved. Germline lookup yields CDR1 MNHEY and CDR2 SVGAGI. This CDR3 contains 14 residues. Trimming took off 5 bases at V and 3 bases at J, with 13 bases between the two ends. CDR3 residues: CASSPERGYYGYTF. The CDR3 nucleotides are TGTGCCAGCAGTCCCGAGCGGGGATACTATGGCTACACCTTC.

This rearrangement joins TRBV19 to TRBJ2-2; D remains unclear. Trimming took 7 bases from V and 6 from J, leaving 3 bases between them. Germline lookup yields CDR1 LNHDA and CDR2 SQIVND (reference sequence). The CDR3 is 10 amino acids. The CDR3 loop reads CASMAGELFF. For the CDR3, the DNA is TGTGCCAGTATGGCCGGGGAGCTGTTTTTT.

This clone was found once. V is TRBV15 and J is TRBJ2-7; D might be TRBD2 (5 bases). CDR1 is LNHNV and CDR2 is YYDKDF in the germline V gene (reference sequence). V was pared by 4 bases and J by 1 base, with 14 bases between. The CDR3 length is 15 residues. This chain's CDR3 is CATSITGILSYEQYF. The CDR3 region has the DNA TGTGCCACCAGCATCACCGGGATCCTATCCTACGAGCAGTACTTC.

The chain combines TRBV27 with TRBJ2-7, with 8 bases aligning to TRBD1. The V segment lost 5 bases and the J segment 2 bases; nucleotides outside the gene matches: 8. Germline CDR1 MNHEY, CDR2 SMNVEV (reference sequence). This CDR3 region has 15 residues. CDR3 amino acids: CASSLSGQGPYEQYF. CDR3 bases: TGTGCCAGCAGTCTCAGCGGACAGGGACCCTACGAGCAGTACTTC.

V is TRBV13 and J is TRBJ1-1; possible D gene TRBD1, 5 bases. V lost 8 bases, J lost 3 bases, and 16 bases lay in between. This CDR3 region has 14 residues. Per the germline V gene, CDR1 is PRHDT and CDR2 is FYEKMQ (reference sequence). In DNA form, the CDR3 reads TGTGCCAGCGTACTAACCCGGGGGTACACTGAAGCTTTCTTT. It is translated as CASVLTRGYTEAFF.

This rearrangement joins TRBV9 to TRBJ1-2; D is ambiguous. The CDR3 length is 14 residues. The V gene's germline CDR1 is SGDLS and CDR2 YYNGEE. Trimming pared 4 bases from V and 6 bases from J, leaving 16 bases between. This CDR3 is CASSNHENSDGYTF. DNA of the CDR3: TGTGCCAGCAGCAACCATGAAAATTCGGATGGCTACACCTTC. The full variable domain, in which reference TRBV9 and TRBJ1-2 provide the parts outside the CDR3, is DSGVTQTPKHLITATGQRVTLRCSPRSGDLSVYWYQQSLDQGLQFLIQYYNGEERAKGNILERFSAQQFPDLHSELNLSSLELGDSALYFCASSNHENSDGYTFGSGTRLTVV.

The chain has TRBV19 and TRBJ2-3, with D maybe TRBD1 (6 bases). The CDR3 runs 16 residues. V was trimmed by 3 bases and J by 4 bases, leaving 17 bases between them. Germline values: CDR1 LNHDA, CDR2 SQIVND (reference sequence). CDR3 in DNA: TGTGCCAGTAGTATGACGGGTGGGGGCACAGCAGATACGCAGTATTTT. It translates to CASSMTGGGTADTQYF.

CDR3 nucleotide sequence: TGCAGCGGCTGGACGGATCTGAACACTGAAGCTTTCTTT. Protein sequence: CSGWTDLNTEAFF. The rearrangement uses TRBV29-1 and TRBJ1-1; no clear D. The germline CDR1 and CDR2 sequences are SQVTM and ANQGSEA. This CDR3 spans 13 amino acids. The V end lost 7 bases, the J end lost 0 bases, and 12 bases lay between the germline ends. The full variable domain, its missing parts supplied by reference TRBV29-1 and TRBJ1-1, is SAVISQKPSRDICQRGTSLTIQCQVDSQVTMMFWYRQQPGQSLTLIATANQGSEATYESGFVIDKFPISRPNLTFSTLTVSNMSPEDSSIYLCSGWTDLNTEAFFGQGTRLTVV.